This T cell receptor beta chain was retrieved from a study of T-cell memory formation after mild COVID-19. TCR alpha and TCR beta cDNA libraries carrying sample barcodes and UMIs were produced by 5'RACE using constant-segment primers. TCRdb reprocessed the 5' RACE reads via MiXCR and lists one record per CDR3 protein. Of fewer than 200,000 distinct CDR3 sequences detected, over 20% appear once; the ten largest clones hold 20% to 25%. Trimming removed 6 bases at V and 14 bases at J, with 29 bases between. This CDR3 spans 16 amino acids. In germline, CDR1 is DFQATT, CDR2 SNEGSKA (reference sequence). Source material: PBMCs or a T cell subset sorted from them (not recorded which). The V gene is TRBV20-1, the J gene TRBJ1-6; possible D gene TRBD1, 6 bases. This receptor was obtained from an adult woman who had mild COVID-19 (a few samples of this study predate the infection). Cell type and time point are not known. CDR3 region: CSAPTPAWGHHLTLHF. For the CDR3, the DNA is TGCAGTGCACCAACCCCGGCGTGGGGGCATCACCTGACCCTCCACTTT.